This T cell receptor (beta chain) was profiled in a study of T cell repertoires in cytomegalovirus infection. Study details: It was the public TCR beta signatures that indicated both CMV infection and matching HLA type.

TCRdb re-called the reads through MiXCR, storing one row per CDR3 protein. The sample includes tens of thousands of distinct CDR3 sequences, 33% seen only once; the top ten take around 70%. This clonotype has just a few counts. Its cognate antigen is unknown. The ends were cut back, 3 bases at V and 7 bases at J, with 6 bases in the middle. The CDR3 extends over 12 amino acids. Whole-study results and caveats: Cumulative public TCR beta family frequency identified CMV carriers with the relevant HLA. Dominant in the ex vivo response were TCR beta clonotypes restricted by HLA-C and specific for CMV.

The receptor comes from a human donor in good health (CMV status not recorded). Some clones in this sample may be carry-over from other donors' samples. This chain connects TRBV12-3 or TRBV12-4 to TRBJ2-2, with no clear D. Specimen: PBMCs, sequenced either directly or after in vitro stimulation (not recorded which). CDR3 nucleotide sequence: TGTGCCAGCAGTTTCGAGGACGGGGAGCTGTTTTTT. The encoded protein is CASSFEDGELFF.